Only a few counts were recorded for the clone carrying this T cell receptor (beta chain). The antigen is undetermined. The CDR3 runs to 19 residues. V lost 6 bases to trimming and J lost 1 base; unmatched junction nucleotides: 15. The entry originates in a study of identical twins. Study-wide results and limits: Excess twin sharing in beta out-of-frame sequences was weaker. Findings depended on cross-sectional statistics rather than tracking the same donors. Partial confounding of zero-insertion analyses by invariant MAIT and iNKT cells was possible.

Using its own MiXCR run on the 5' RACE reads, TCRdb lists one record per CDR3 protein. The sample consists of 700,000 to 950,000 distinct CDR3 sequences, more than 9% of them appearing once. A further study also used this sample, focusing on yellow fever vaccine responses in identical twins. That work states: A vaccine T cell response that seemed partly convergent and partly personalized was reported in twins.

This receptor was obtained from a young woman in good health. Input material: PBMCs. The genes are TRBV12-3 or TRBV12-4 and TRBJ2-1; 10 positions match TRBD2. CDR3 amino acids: CASRLPSRASGGSYNEQFF. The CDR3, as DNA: TGTGCCAGCAGGCTACCTTCGAGGGCTAGCGGGGGATCCTACAATGAGCAGTTCTTC.